This TCR beta chain originates from a study of T-cell reconstitution after alpha-beta-depleted transplantation in children. The CDR3 contains 13 residues. The germline gives CDR1 SQVTM, CDR2 ANQGSEA. Trimming cost V 6 bases and J 4 bases, with 14 bases left between them. The TCRbeta library was prepared with unique molecular identifiers. TCRdb re-called the PCR reads through MiXCR, storing one row per CDR3 protein. The sample lists around 600,000 distinct CDR3 sequences; around 16% were seen once. The clonotype originates from a human donor who donated a stem cell graft to a child with acute myeloid leukemia. The V and J genes are TRBV29-1 and TRBJ2-3; possibly TRBD2 for D (5 bases). This specimen was PBMCs from the stem cell graft donor, taken from the stem cell graft. Here the CDR3 reads CSVGKSGSDTQYF. CDR3 nucleotide sequence: TGCAGCGTGGGAAAATCGGGATCAGATACGCAGTATTTT.